The clone carrying this T cell receptor beta chain was picked up one time. Its cognate antigen is unknown. Produced via immunoSEQ multiplex PCR; TCRdb's table is partial and in-frame only. The sample shows fewer than 100,000 clones, around 84% of them seen only once. The data originate from a study of cytotoxic CD8 clonotypes in ibrutinib-treated CLL. General study points: Clonality climbed at ibrutinib response, then dropped toward baseline at progression.

Germline-derived CDR1 and CDR2 are SGDLS and YYNGEE. This CDR3 has 15 residues. Trimming removed 0 bases from V and 4 bases from J, with 13 bases in between. The clonotype was recovered from a human donor with chronic lymphocytic leukemia. Sample: PBMCs, taken before ibrutinib treatment. The chain uses TRBV9 and TRBJ1-2; D uncertain. The CDR3: CASSVGLNELYGYTF. The CDR3 DNA reads as TGTGCCAGCAGCGTAGGTCTCAACGAGCTCTATGGCTACACCTTC.